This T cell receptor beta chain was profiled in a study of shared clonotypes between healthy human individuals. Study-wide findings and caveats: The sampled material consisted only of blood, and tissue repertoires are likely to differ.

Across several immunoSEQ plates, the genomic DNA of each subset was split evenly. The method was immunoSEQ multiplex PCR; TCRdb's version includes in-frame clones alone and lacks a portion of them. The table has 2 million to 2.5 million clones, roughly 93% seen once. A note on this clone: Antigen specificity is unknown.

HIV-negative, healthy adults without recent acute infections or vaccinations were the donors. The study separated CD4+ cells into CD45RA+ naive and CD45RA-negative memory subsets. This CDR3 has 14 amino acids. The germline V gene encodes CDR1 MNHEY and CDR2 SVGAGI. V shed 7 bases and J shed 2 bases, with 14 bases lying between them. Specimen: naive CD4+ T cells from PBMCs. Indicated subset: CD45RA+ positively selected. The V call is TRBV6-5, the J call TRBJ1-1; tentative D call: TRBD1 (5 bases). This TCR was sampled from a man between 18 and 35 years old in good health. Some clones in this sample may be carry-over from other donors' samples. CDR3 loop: CASNKGSVNTEAFF. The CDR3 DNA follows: TGTGCCAGCAATAAGGGGTCCGTTAACACTGAAGCTTTCTTT.